This TCR beta chain was recovered during a study of T-cell reconstitution after alpha-beta-depleted transplantation in children (dated by TCRdb to 2016 to 2018). Concerning the study at large: The study quantitatively tracked T-cell immune reconstitution after TCRalphabeta/CD19-depleted allogeneic hematopoietic cell transplantation in children using TCR repertoire profiling.

The library was produced with PCR. Sequencing was performed on an Illumina HiSeq 2500. To normalize quantification of the TCRbeta repertoire, the TCR libraries were built with molecular barcoding that relied on unique molecular identifiers. TCRdb cleaned the public reads at Q25 with fastp, built clones with MiXCR and kept in-frame beta chains. Duplicate CDR3 protein sequences are folded into a single record with the most common DNA and genes. The sample includes some 340,000 distinct CDR3 sequences, with 10% observed a single time. The biggest ten clones account for about 2.3% of the sample. Counted from cysteine to phenylalanine, this CDR3 has 14 amino acids. The read is trimmed to its CDR3 DNA, 42 bases read in frame from base 1. V is pared back by 5 bases and J by 1 base, with 10 bases lying between the germline termini. Via the germline V gene, CDR1 is SGHTA and CDR2 FQGNSA. Turning to this clonotype: Its recognized antigen is unknown. Qualities for individual bases were not recorded, and no much larger clone is one base off.

This TCR derives from a human donor who donated a stem cell graft to a child with acute lymphoblastic leukemia. Recombination joined TRBV7-2 with TRBJ2-3; the D segment cannot be called with confidence. This material consisted of PBMCs from the stem cell graft donor, taken from the stem cell graft. CDR3 region: CASSPTRRTDTQYF. The DNA sequence reads TGTGCCAGCAGCCCGACGAGGCGCACAGATACGCAGTATTTT.